These 20 T cell receptor beta chains came from one sample sequenced in a study of T cells in localized non-small cell lung cancer. Sequenced by immunoSEQ multiplex PCR; TCRdb stores in-frame clones only, minus some. This table has around 36,000 clones, 81% appearing once. This material consisted of peripheral blood mononuclear cells, taken before any cancer treatment. Receptor source: an older male donor with stage II lung adenocarcinoma.

This clone was found once. V and J are TRBV6-1 and TRBJ1-1, with D tentatively TRBD1 (5 bases). From germline, CDR1 is MNHNS and CDR2 SASEGT. Trimming cost V 7 bases and J 5 bases, with 8 bases left between them. The CDR3 runs to 11 residues. CDR3 loop: CASTRETEAFF. CDR3 DNA: TGTGCCAGCACCAGGGAGACTGAAGCTTTCTTT.

The CDR3 nucleotides are TGTGCCAGCAGTTTCAGCGGGAGTTCCTACAATGAGCAGTTCTTC. Translation: CASSFSGSSYNEQFF. The chain links TRBV27 to TRBJ2-1, with TRBD2 matching 8 bases. Per germline, CDR1 MNHEY and CDR2 SMNVEV (reference sequence). V lost 3 bases, J lost 1 base, and 2 bases stayed unmatched. This CDR3 spans 15 amino acids.

This clone was seen a few times. DNA of the CDR3: TGTGCCAGCAGTTTAGGTAGGGGCGCGTCCCAAGAGACCCAGTACTTC. Translation: CASSLGRGASQETQYF. The chain employs TRBV28 and TRBJ2-5; D is possibly TRBD1 (5 bases). Trimming took 2 bases from V and 1 from J, leaving 14 bases between them. The CDR3 has 16 amino acids. CDR1 MDHEN and CDR2 SYDVKM come from the germline V gene.

In nucleotides, the CDR3 is TGTGCCAGCAGCTTAGAAGGGGTCACTGAAGCTTTCTTT. The encoded protein is CASSLEGVTEAFF. This sequence joins TRBV7-9 and TRBJ1-1; TRBD1 is a possible D gene (5 bases). V lost 1 base and J lost 4, with 7 bases in between. The CDR3 is 13 amino acids. Germline V gives CDR1 SEHNR, CDR2 FQNEAQ (reference sequence).

V gene TRBV28 combines with J gene TRBJ2-7; D remains unclear. Germline CDR1 is MDHEN and CDR2 is SYDVKM. Trimming removed 4 bases from V and 2 bases from J, with 9 bases in between. The CDR3 extends over 13 amino acids. In DNA form, the CDR3 reads TGTGCCAGCAGTTCACGAAACGCCTACGAGCAGTACTTC. Its translation is CASSSRNAYEQYF. The full variable domain, its missing parts supplied by reference TRBV28 and TRBJ2-7, is DVKVTQSSRYLVKRTGEKVFLECVQDMDHENMFWYRQDPGLGLRLIYFSYDVKMKEKGDIPEGYSVSREKKERFSLILESASTNQTSMYLCASSSRNAYEQYFGPGTRLTVT.

The rearrangement joins TRBV19 to TRBJ2-5; a weak D match, TRBD2 (7 bases). V was shortened by 3 bases and J by 4 bases, with 15 bases between the two germline ends. CDR3 length: 15 residues. CDR1 is LNHDA, CDR2 SQIVND, per germline (reference sequence). CDR3 in amino acids: CASSIGGAGRETQYF. In DNA, the CDR3 is TGTGCCAGTAGTATTGGGGGGGCAGGGAGAGAGACCCAGTACTTC.

The V gene is TRBV12-5, the J gene TRBJ1-3; the D gene is possibly TRBD1 (5 bases). Deletions cut 7 bases from V and 0 bases from J, with 7 bases between. The CDR3 runs 13 residues. Germline CDR1 is LGHNT and CDR2 is FRNRAP. In nucleotides, the CDR3 is TGTGCTAGTGCGACAGTCTCTGGAAACACCATATATTTT. Translating it yields CASATVSGNTIYF. The variable domain in full, with the rest retrieved from reference TRBV12-5 and TRBJ1-3, is DARVTQTPRHKVTEMGQEVTMRCQPILGHNTVFWYRQTMMQGLELLAYFRNRAPLDDSGMPKDRFSAEMPDATLATLKIQPSEPRDSAVYFCASATVSGNTIYFGEGSWLTVV.

In its sample, this clone was seen a few times. This chain links TRBV14 with TRBJ1-4; D is possibly TRBD1 (5 bases). Germline V CDR1 and CDR2: SGHDN, FVKESK. The CDR3 sequence is 16 residues long. V was cut by 3 bases and J by 4 bases, with 15 bases left in between. This chain's CDR3 is CASSHSNRPGNEKLFF. The CDR3 nucleotides read TGTGCCAGCAGCCATTCGAACAGGCCCGGTAATGAAAAACTGTTTTTT.

This chain connects TRBV10-3 to TRBJ1-5; D is possibly TRBD1 (5 bases). Trimming pared 8 bases from V and 5 bases from J, leaving 13 bases between. CDR3 length: 13 residues. Germline loops: CDR1 ENHRY, CDR2 SYGVKD. CDR3 sequence: CAIGGGVDQPQHF. The CDR3 region has the DNA TGTGCCATCGGAGGAGGGGTCGATCAGCCCCAGCATTTT.

The V and J genes are TRBV7-6 and TRBJ2-7; 8 nucleotides match TRBD2. The V gene's germline CDR1 is SGHVS and CDR2 FNYEAQ. This CDR3 contains 17 residues. Germline trimming cut 5 bases from V and 1 base from J; bases unmatched to any gene: 13. CDR3 nucleotide sequence: TGTGCCAGCAGCCCTAGCCTCCGGACTAGCCCGTCCTACGAGCAGTACTTC. Protein: CASSPSLRTSPSYEQYF.

This clone was picked up a small number of times. This chain joins TRBV30 and TRBJ1-1; 7 nucleotides agree with TRBD1. The germline CDR1 and CDR2 sequences are GTSNPN and SVGIG (reference sequence). The CDR3 has 17 amino acids. With 6 bases clipped from V and 5 bases from J, the junction kept 21 bases outside the gene matches. The DNA for the CDR3 is TGTGCCTGCGTATTTTGGTTGAGGGGGCTCAAGGAAACTGAAGCTTTCTTT. Translation gives CACVFWLRGLKETEAFF.

J is TRBJ1-4 and V is TRBV19; TRBD1 might be the D (5 bases). The CDR3 is 14 amino acids. The germline V and J ends were trimmed by 2 bases and 7 bases, with 11 bases remaining between them. CDR1 and CDR2 (germline): LNHDA, SQIVND (reference sequence). The CDR3 DNA sequence: TGTGCCAGTAGTATACAGGGTATCGGTGAAAAACTGTTTTTT. This codes for CASSIQGIGEKLFF.

The chain employs TRBV18 and TRBJ1-1; no definite D call. Trimming cost V 6 bases and J 4 bases, with 9 bases left between them. Germline V CDR1 and CDR2: KGHSH, LQKENI. The CDR3 runs 12 residues. CDR3 in amino acids: CASSGLGTEAFF. The CDR3 coding sequence is TGTGCCAGCTCCGGATTGGGCACTGAAGCTTTCTTT.

This CDR3 is CASSQGSGLTPTDTQYF. The DNA for the CDR3 is TGCGCCAGCAGCCAGGGAAGCGGGTTGACCCCCACAGATACGCAGTATTTT. This chain uses TRBV4-3 with TRBJ2-3, with D perhaps TRBD2 (6 bases). This CDR3 is built from 17 residues. Germline V gene lookup returns CDR1 LGHNA and CDR2 YSLEER. The V gene lost 3 bases and the J gene lost 2 bases, with 18 bases spanning the gap.

The V and J genes are TRBV6-6 and TRBJ2-7; D is unclear. Trimming stripped 2 bases from V and 2 bases from J, with 7 bases between. The CDR3 totals 13 residues. Germline loops: CDR1 MNHNY, CDR2 SVGAGI (reference sequence). CDR3 sequence: CASSYPDTYEQYF. CDR3 nucleotide sequence: TGTGCCAGCAGTTACCCAGATACCTACGAGCAGTACTTC.

The chain recombines TRBV15 with TRBJ1-5; D is ambiguous. Trimming took 0 bases from V and 7 from J, leaving 13 bases between them. The germline CDR1 and CDR2 sequences are LNHNV and YYDKDF (reference sequence). The CDR3 is made up of 15 amino acids. The CDR3 spells CATSRDLSNGQPQHF. The CDR3 nucleotides are TGTGCCACCAGCAGAGATCTCTCCAATGGCCAGCCCCAGCATTTT.

The chain has TRBV6-5 and TRBJ2-7, with D maybe TRBD2 (5 bases). CDR3 length: 13 residues. Germline V lookup: CDR1 MNHEY, CDR2 SVGAGI. CDR3 region: CATADPGTYEQYF. The CDR3 DNA sequence: TGTGCTACAGCAGATCCGGGAACCTACGAGCAGTACTTC.

This clone came up once. This chain links TRBV4-1 with TRBJ1-1; D is perhaps TRBD1 (5 bases). The CDR3 spans 14 residues. Germline V gene sequence: CDR1 MGHRA, CDR2 YSYEKL. Between the trimmed V and J ends, which lost 4 bases and 2 bases, there was a span of 11 bases. CDR3 protein: CASSLQRGNTEAFF. The CDR3 nucleotides read TGCGCCAGCAGCCTTCAGCGGGGCAACACTGAAGCTTTCTTT.

V gene TRBV6-1 combines with J gene TRBJ1-5; D uncertain. CDR1 MNHNS and CDR2 SASEGT come from the germline V gene. The CDR3 has 17 residues. V was cut by 0 bases and J by 1 base, with 13 bases left in between. The CDR3: CASSEAQSEISNQPQHF. DNA of the CDR3: TGTGCCAGCAGTGAAGCGCAATCAGAAATCAGCAATCAGCCCCAGCATTTT.

This chain joins TRBV6-1 and TRBJ2-1, with D possibly being TRBD1 (6 bases). Germline CDR1 MNHNS, CDR2 SASEGT. Trimming took off 6 bases at V and 9 bases at J, with 21 bases between the two ends. The CDR3 has 15 amino acids. For the CDR3, the DNA is TGTGCCAGCAGCGCAGACAGGCTCTTAACCGCTGAGCAGTTCTTC. This codes for CASSADRLLTAEQFF.